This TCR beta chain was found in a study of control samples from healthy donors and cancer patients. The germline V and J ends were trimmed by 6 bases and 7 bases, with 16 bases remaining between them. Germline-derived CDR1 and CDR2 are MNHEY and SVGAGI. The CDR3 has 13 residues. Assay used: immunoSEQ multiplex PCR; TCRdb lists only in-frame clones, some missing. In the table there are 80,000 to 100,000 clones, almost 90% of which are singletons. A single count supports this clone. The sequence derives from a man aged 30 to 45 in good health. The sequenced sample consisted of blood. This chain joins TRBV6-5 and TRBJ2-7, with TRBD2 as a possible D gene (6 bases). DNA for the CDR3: TGTGCCAGCAGAAGCCCGGGGCTAGCGGAGCAGTACTTC. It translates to CASRSPGLAEQYF.